These T cell receptor beta chains were read from a single sample in a study of blood T cell repertoires in COVID-19. The protocol was immunoSEQ multiplex PCR, while the TCRdb copy is restricted to in-frame clones and leaves out a portion. The sample lists about 35,000 clones; about 90% were seen once. The source material was peripheral blood. These receptors were collected from a man older than 75 with active COVID-19. Both conserved end residues are part of each CDR3. The D gene is left open where the match is weak. Rows give clone size only sometimes, using once, few, many, or a class for an expanded clone.

J gene,clone size,V gene,D gene,CDR3 DNA,CDR3 protein
TRBJ2-1,-,TRBV11-2,-,TGTGCCAGCAGCTGGAGGGGGGGAGGGGCCTCCTACAATGAGCAGTTCTTC,CASSWRGGGASYNEQFF
TRBJ2-1,-,TRBV18,-,TGTGCCAGCTCACCAAGGGCGGGACGGAGCTCCTACAATGAGCAGTTCTTC,CASSPRAGRSSYNEQFF
TRBJ2-7,-,TRBV4-3,-,TGCGCCAGCAGCCAAGCTACGACTGACGACGAGCAGTACTTC,CASSQATTDDEQYF
TRBJ1-5,-,TRBV27,-,TGTGCCAGCCGCCCTAGGGGCCAGGGGAATCAGCCCCAGCATTTT,CASRPRGQGNQPQHF
TRBJ2-1,-,TRBV28,-,TGTGCCAGCAGTCCCCCCCTGAAACTAGGGCCAAAAGCTCACGAGCAGTTCTTC,CASSPPLKLGPKAHEQFF
TRBJ2-7,-,TRBV10-3,-,TGTGCCATCTCAGGGTCCCACGAGCAGTACTTC,CAISGSHEQYF
TRBJ2-7,-,TRBV6-4,-,TGTGCCAGCACCGCCGTAGGGGGCGAGCAGTACTTC,CASTAVGGEQYF
TRBJ1-5,once,TRBV19,-,TGTGCCACTACAGGGAGGGGGATTATAAGCAATCAGCCCCAGCATTTT,CATTGRGIISNQPQHF
TRBJ1-1,-,TRBV3-1/TRBV3-2,-,TGTGCCAGCAGCCAAGGTACGGTGAACACTGAAGCTTTCTTT,CASSQGTVNTEAFF
TRBJ2-1,-,TRBV15,TRBD1,TGTGCCACCAGCAGAGATGAACAGGGGGCTCGAATCAATGAGCAGTTCTTC,CATSRDEQGARINEQFF
TRBJ1-5,-,TRBV29-1,-,TGCAGCGTCGCAACAGGAGTAAATCAGCCCCAGCATTTT,CSVATGVNQPQHF
TRBJ2-1,-,TRBV7-2,TRBD2,TGTGCCAGCAGCTCGGGACTAGCGGGGTACAATGAGCAGTTCTTC,CASSSGLAGYNEQFF
TRBJ2-6,-,TRBV29-1,TRBD2,TGCAGCGTTGTCCGACTAGCGGGAGCGTCTGGGGCCAACGTCCTGACTTTC,CSVVRLAGASGANVLTF
TRBJ2-7,-,TRBV9,-,TGTGCCAGCAGCGTAGGTGCAGGGGGGTTCTACGAGCAGTACTTC,CASSVGAGGFYEQYF
TRBJ2-3,-,TRBV6-6,TRBD2,TGTGCCAGCAGTTACCTAGCGGGAGTTCCAGATACGCAGTATTTT,CASSYLAGVPDTQYF
TRBJ1-3,-,TRBV2,-,TGTGCCAGCAGTGAAGGAACGAGGGCTGGAAACACCATATATTTT,CASSEGTRAGNTIYF
TRBJ2-7,-,TRBV27,TRBD1,TGTGCCAGCAGCAAGGACAGGTGGGCCTACGAGCAGTACTTC,CASSKDRWAYEQYF
TRBJ1-1,few,TRBV30,-,TGTGCCTGGAGTGTGAGGAGAACGAGGGAAGCTTTCTTT,CAWSVRRTREAFF
TRBJ1-2,-,TRBV30,-,TGTGCCTGGCGAGATAAGGGGAATCTATTCTATGGCTACACCTTC,CAWRDKGNLFYGYTF
TRBJ1-5,-,TRBV19,-,TGTGCCAGTAGTATTGCAGGGAAAGATCAGCCCCAGCATTTT,CASSIAGKDQPQHF
TRBJ2-7,-,TRBV6-6,TRBD2,TGTGCCAGCAGTCATAGCGGGAGAGGTGTATACGAGCAGTACTTC,CASSHSGRGVYEQYF
TRBJ1-6,-,TRBV19,-,TGTGCCAGTAGGGTAAGACAGCGCGGTAATTCACCCCTCCACTTT,CASRVRQRGNSPLHF
TRBJ1-2,-,TRBV7-4,TRBD1,TGTGCCAGCAGCTCCAAAGCCAACCTCCGGGACAGAAATAACTATGGCTACACCTTC,CASSSKANLRDRNNYGYTF
TRBJ2-7,once,TRBV28,-,TGTGCCAGCAGTTTGTGGGGGCCTCCCTACGAGCAGTACTTC,CASSLWGPPYEQYF
TRBJ2-1,-,TRBV28,-,TGTGCCAGCAGACCCGGAGGGTTAAATGAGCAGTTCTTC,CASRPGGLNEQFF
TRBJ1-6,-,TRBV5-4,-,TGTGCCAGCAGCCAAGTTAGCTCCTATAATTCACCCCTCCACTTT,CASSQVSSYNSPLHF
TRBJ2-7,-,TRBV2,TRBD1,TGTGCCAGCAGACCAGGGGGACCCTACTACGAGCAGTACTTC,CASRPGGPYYEQYF
TRBJ2-1,-,TRBV2,TRBD1,TGTGCCAGCAGTGATGTCAGGGGGCGCGGGTTGGAGTTCTTC,CASSDVRGRGLEFF
TRBJ2-5,-,TRBV7-2,-,TGTGCCAGCAGCCCGCGTCACAGGGAAGTGGAGACCCAGTACTTC,CASSPRHREVETQYF
TRBJ2-3,-,TRBV7-8,TRBD2,TGTGCCAGCAGCGAACACAGGGCTCCTAGCGGGGCAGATACGCAGTATTTT,CASSEHRAPSGADTQYF
TRBJ1-3,-,TRBV18,-,TGTGCCAGCTCACCGGGCCCCTCTGGAAACACCATATATTTT,CASSPGPSGNTIYF
TRBJ2-1,-,TRBV11-2,-,TGTGCCAGCAGCTTAGATTGGGGGCGGAATGAGCAGTTCTTC,CASSLDWGRNEQFF
TRBJ1-3,-,TRBV27,-,TGTGCCAGCAGTTTATATTGGGGAGACACCATATATTTT,CASSLYWGDTIYF
TRBJ2-1,-,TRBV30,TRBD2,TGTGCCTGGAGCTTGTACCGTGGACTAGCGGGAGGCAGGGAGCAGTTCTTC,CAWSLYRGLAGGREQFF
TRBJ2-2,-,TRBV6-5,-,TGTGCCACCCGAAGTTGGACACAAAAAACCGGGGAGCTGTTTTTT,CATRSWTQKTGELFF
TRBJ1-1,-,TRBV6-2/TRBV6-3,TRBD1,TGTGCCAGCAGTTCCCGACAGGGGGCAGGAGACACTGAAGCTTTCTTT,CASSSRQGAGDTEAFF
TRBJ2-5,few,TRBV18,-,TGTGCCAGCTCACCGCAACAGGGGAGGGAGACCCAGTACTTC,CASSPQQGRETQYF
TRBJ2-4,-,TRBV6-2/TRBV6-3,-,TGTGCCAGCAGTTACTCGACGCTTCGACTTCGAAACATTCAGTACTTC,CASSYSTLRLRNIQYF
TRBJ2-1,-,TRBV11-2,TRBD2,TGTGCCAGCAGACCACTGGGACTAGGCTATGAGCAGTTCTTC,CASRPLGLGYEQFF
TRBJ2-5,-,TRBV28,TRBD2,TGTGCCAGCAATTCCCCAGCGGGAGCTACCCCACGGGCGGAGACCCAGTACTTC,CASNSPAGATPRAETQYF
TRBJ2-7,-,TRBV4-3,-,TGCGCCAGCAGCCAAGAGCGGCTGGAGCGGCGAAAACACGAGCAGTACTTC,CASSQERLERRKHEQYF
TRBJ2-1,once,TRBV6-5,-,TGTGCCAGTAGTCGGGAATACTACAATGAGCAGTTCTTC,CASSREYYNEQFF
TRBJ2-1,-,TRBV7-8,TRBD1,TGTGCCAGCAGCTTAGTCAGGGGGAACTACAATGAGCAGTTCTTC,CASSLVRGNYNEQFF
TRBJ2-1,-,TRBV19,TRBD2,TGTGCCAGTAGTTCACGGTCTAGCGGGCCGGCTAATGAGCAGTTCTTC,CASSSRSSGPANEQFF
TRBJ2-7,once,TRBV7-2,TRBD2,TGTGCCAGCAGCTTAGACCCTAGCGGGACCTACGAGCAGTACTTC,CASSLDPSGTYEQYF
TRBJ2-3,-,TRBV9,-,TGTGCCAGCAGCGTAGGTTACGGAGATACGCAGTATTTT,CASSVGYGDTQYF
TRBJ2-1,few,TRBV5-4,TRBD2,TGTGCCAGCAGCTTGATAGGGACTACTCACAATGAGCAGTTCTTC,CASSLIGTTHNEQFF
TRBJ2-1,-,TRBV24-1,TRBD2,TGTGCCACCAGTGAGGGACTAGTAGATGAGCAGTTCTTC,CATSEGLVDEQFF
TRBJ2-5,-,TRBV6-5,TRBD2,TGTGCCAGCAGTTCCGGACTAGCGGGAGAAGAGACCCAGTACTTC,CASSSGLAGEETQYF
TRBJ1-2,-,TRBV10-2,-,TGCGCCAGCAATTCGGGGTTGGGCTACACCTTC,CASNSGLGYTF
TRBJ1-5,-,TRBV5-6,TRBD1,TGTGCCAGCAGCTTGGCGACGACAGGGTACAATCAGCCCCAGCATTTT,CASSLATTGYNQPQHF
TRBJ2-3,once,TRBV5-1,TRBD2,TGCGCCAGCAGCTTGGCGGGAGGGCCCACAGATACGCAGTATTTT,CASSLAGGPTDTQYF